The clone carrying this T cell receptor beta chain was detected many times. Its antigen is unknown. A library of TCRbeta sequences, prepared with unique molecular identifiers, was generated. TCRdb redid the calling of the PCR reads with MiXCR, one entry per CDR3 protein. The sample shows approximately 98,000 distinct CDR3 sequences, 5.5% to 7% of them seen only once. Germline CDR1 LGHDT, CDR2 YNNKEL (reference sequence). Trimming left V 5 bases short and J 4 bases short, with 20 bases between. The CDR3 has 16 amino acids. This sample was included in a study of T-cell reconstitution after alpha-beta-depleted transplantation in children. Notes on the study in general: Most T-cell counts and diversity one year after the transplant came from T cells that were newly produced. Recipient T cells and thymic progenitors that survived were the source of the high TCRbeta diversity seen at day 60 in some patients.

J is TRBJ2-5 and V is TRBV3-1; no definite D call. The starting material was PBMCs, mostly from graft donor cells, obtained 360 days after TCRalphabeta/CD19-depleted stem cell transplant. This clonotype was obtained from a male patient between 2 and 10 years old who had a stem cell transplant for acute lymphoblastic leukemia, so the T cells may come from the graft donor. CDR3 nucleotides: TGTGCCAGCAGCGTTAACCTACTCCCTGCCCCAGAGACCCAGTACTTC. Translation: CASSVNLLPAPETQYF.